The 17 T cell receptor beta chains below come from one sample, sequenced in a study of technical replicates of blood from a few donors. Only in-frame clones appear in the TCRdb table, and some are missing; sequencing was by immunoSEQ multiplex PCR. The sample gives around 56,000 clones, 90% to 95% of which show up once; around 3.2% is in the top ten. The source material was PBMCs. Receptors were obtained from a human donor in good health. Some clones in this sample may be carry-over from other donors' samples.

CDR3: CASSYSGQGWEQYF. DNA for the CDR3: TGTGCCAGCAGTTACTCGGGGCAGGGATGGGAGCAGTACTTC. The chain employs TRBV6-5 and TRBJ2-7, with a possible D match to TRBD1 (5 bases). The CDR3 is 14 residues long. V was trimmed by 0 bases and J by 7 bases, leaving 13 bases between them. Germline CDR1 is MNHEY and CDR2 is SVGAGI.

This chain links TRBV30 with TRBJ2-1; 8 bases map to TRBD2. This CDR3 spans 12 amino acids. Germline V gene data show CDR1 as GTSNPN and CDR2 as SVGIG (reference sequence). V trimming: 7 bases; J trimming: 7 bases; junction bases outside the gene matches: 6. CDR3 DNA: TGTGCCTTAAGCAGCGGGAGTAATGAGCAGTTCTTC. Protein: CALSSGSNEQFF.

This clone is medium-sized. The genes are TRBV7-9 and TRBJ1-3; D unclear. The germline V and J ends were trimmed by 6 bases and 6 bases, with 9 bases remaining between them. Germline CDR1 reads SEHNR; CDR2 reads FQNEAQ (reference sequence). This CDR3 is built from 12 residues. The DNA for the CDR3 is TGTGCCAGCAGGAAACGGGTAAACACCATATATTTT. This translates into CASRKRVNTIYF.

The J gene is TRBJ2-1, the V gene TRBV7-2; 9 bases match TRBD2. Trimming took 3 bases from V and 3 from J; bases not matched to a gene: 3. Germline V lookup: CDR1 SGHTA, CDR2 FQGNSA. CDR3 length: 15 amino acids. In DNA, the CDR3 is TGTGCCAGCAGCTTTCAAGCGGGGGGCTACAATGAGCAGTTCTTC. Its translation: CASSFQAGGYNEQFF.

The genes are TRBV5-4 and TRBJ2-7; D gene uncertain. This CDR3 comprises 14 residues. Trimming took off 4 bases at V and 4 bases at J, with 15 bases between the two ends. Germline CDR1 SGHNT, CDR2 YYREEE (reference sequence). DNA of the CDR3: TGTGCCAGCAGCCCGGGTGGTATACCTTACGAGCAGTACTTC. Its protein product is CASSPGGIPYEQYF.

The chain combines TRBV5-6 with TRBJ2-7; D gene ambiguous. Trimming pared 1 base from V and 5 bases from J, leaving 7 bases between. The CDR3 extends over 12 amino acids. Looked up from germline, CDR1 is SGHDT and CDR2 is YYEEEE. CDR3 sequence reads: CASSLNSHEQYF. The CDR3 bases are TGTGCCAGCAGCTTGAACAGCCACGAGCAGTACTTC.

This chain uses TRBV15 with TRBJ1-5; the match to TRBD1 covers 9 bases. Germline V gives CDR1 LNHNV, CDR2 YYDKDF (reference sequence). There are 15 residues in the CDR3. Trimming at V came to 6 bases and at J to 3 bases, leaving 6 bases not matched to a gene. CDR3 nucleotide sequence: TGTGCCACCAGTTACGGGACAGGGAACAATCAGCCCCAGCATTTT. Protein: CATSYGTGNNQPQHF. The full variable domain, in which reference TRBV15 and TRBJ1-5 provide the parts outside the CDR3, is DAMVIQNPRYQVTQFGKPVTLSCSQTLNHNVMYWYQQKSSQAPKLLFHYYDKDFNNEADTPDNFQSRRPNTSFCFLDIRSPGLGDTAMYLCATSYGTGNNQPQHFGDGTRLSIL.

The chain joins TRBV4-2 to TRBJ1-2; D is ambiguous. Per the germline V gene, CDR1 is LGHNA and CDR2 is YNFKEQ. CDR3 length: 15 residues. Trimming cost V 4 bases and J 2 bases, with 14 bases left between them. CDR3 nucleotides: TGTGCCAGCAGCCTCGGGCGCGGGGAAAACTATGGCTACACCTTC. Translating it yields CASSLGRGENYGYTF.

The V call is TRBV5-4, the J call TRBJ2-7; 10 bases map to TRBD1. V lost 4 bases to trimming and J lost 4 bases; unmatched junction nucleotides: 5. The germline gives CDR1 SGHNT, CDR2 YYREEE (reference sequence). CDR3 length: 14 residues. The CDR3 spells CASSIDRGLYEQYF. Written as DNA, the CDR3 is TGTGCCAGCAGCATTGACAGGGGGCTGTACGAGCAGTACTTC.

This rearrangement joins TRBV7-2 to TRBJ1-4; D uncertain. The V gene lost 3 bases and the J gene lost 7 bases, with 12 bases spanning the gap. Per germline, CDR1 SGHTA and CDR2 FQGNSA. This CDR3 is built from 14 residues. CDR3 in amino acids: CASSFSVDREKLFF. CDR3 bases: TGTGCCAGCAGCTTCAGCGTTGATCGTGAAAAACTGTTTTTT.

The rearrangement uses TRBV2 and TRBJ2-7, with 10 bases fitting TRBD1. Losses at the gene ends were 2 bases for V and 3 bases for J; bases not matched to a gene: 4. Germline assignment: CDR1 SNHLY and CDR2 FYNNEI. The CDR3 runs to 15 residues. The CDR3 DNA reads as TGTGCCAGCAGTGAAAGCTGGGACAGGGGCTACGAGCAGTACTTC. Protein sequence: CASSESWDRGYEQYF.

V usage is TRBV18 and J usage is TRBJ1-2, with D possibly being TRBD1 (6 bases). The CDR3 is made up of 13 amino acids. Per the germline V gene, CDR1 is KGHSH and CDR2 is LQKENI. Between the trimmed V and J ends, which lost 4 bases and 4 bases, there was a span of 10 bases. CDR3 in amino acids: CASSLGQFYGYTF. CDR3 nucleotides: TGTGCCAGCTCACTCGGACAGTTCTATGGCTACACCTTC.

The V gene is TRBV7-2, the J gene TRBJ2-1; possible D gene TRBD1, 6 bases. The CDR3 covers 16 residues. Between the trimmed V and J ends, which lost 1 base and 4 bases, there was a span of 14 bases. The germline V gene has CDR1 SGHTA and CDR2 FQGNSA. The CDR3 is CASSLVRGEVYNEQFF. For the CDR3, the DNA is TGTGCCAGCAGCTTAGTCAGGGGCGAGGTGTACAATGAGCAGTTCTTC.

This clone was seen just once. The chain joins TRBV14 to TRBJ2-7; 14 bases are a match to TRBD2. J lost 5 bases, V lost 5 bases, and 14 bases had no gene match. Germline V gives CDR1 SGHDN, CDR2 FVKESK. This CDR3 contains 18 residues. CDR3 loop: CASSEQLPGLAGDHEQYF. As DNA, the CDR3 is TGTGCCAGCAGCGAGCAATTGCCGGGACTAGCGGGGGATCACGAGCAGTACTTC.

The rearrangement uses TRBV6-5 and TRBJ1-1; D is unresolved. Germline CDR1 is MNHEY and CDR2 is SVGAGI. This CDR3 is 14 amino acids long. V lost 8 bases and J lost 0, with 13 bases in between. The CDR3 DNA reads TGTGCCAGCCGGTTAATTGGTGTGAACACTGAAGCTTTCTTT. It translates to CASRLIGVNTEAFF.

The V gene is TRBV4-2, the J gene TRBJ2-5; TRBD2 matches 8 bases. Germline values: CDR1 LGHNA, CDR2 YNFKEQ. Losses at the gene ends were 4 bases for V and 1 base for J; bases not matched to a gene: 2. This CDR3 contains 14 residues. The CDR3 DNA is TGTGCCAGCAGCCCTGGGACTAGCCAAGAGACCCAGTACTTC. Protein product: CASSPGTSQETQYF.

The V gene is TRBV5-1, the J gene TRBJ1-4, with 8 bases lining up with TRBD1. Germline trimming cut 4 bases from V and 6 bases from J; bases unmatched to any gene: 8. The CDR3 runs 15 residues. Germline V gene sequence: CDR1 SGHRS, CDR2 YFSETQ. Here the CDR3 reads CASSLQGAVYEKLFF. In DNA form, the CDR3 reads TGCGCCAGCAGCCTGCAGGGGGCGGTTTATGAAAAACTGTTTTTT.